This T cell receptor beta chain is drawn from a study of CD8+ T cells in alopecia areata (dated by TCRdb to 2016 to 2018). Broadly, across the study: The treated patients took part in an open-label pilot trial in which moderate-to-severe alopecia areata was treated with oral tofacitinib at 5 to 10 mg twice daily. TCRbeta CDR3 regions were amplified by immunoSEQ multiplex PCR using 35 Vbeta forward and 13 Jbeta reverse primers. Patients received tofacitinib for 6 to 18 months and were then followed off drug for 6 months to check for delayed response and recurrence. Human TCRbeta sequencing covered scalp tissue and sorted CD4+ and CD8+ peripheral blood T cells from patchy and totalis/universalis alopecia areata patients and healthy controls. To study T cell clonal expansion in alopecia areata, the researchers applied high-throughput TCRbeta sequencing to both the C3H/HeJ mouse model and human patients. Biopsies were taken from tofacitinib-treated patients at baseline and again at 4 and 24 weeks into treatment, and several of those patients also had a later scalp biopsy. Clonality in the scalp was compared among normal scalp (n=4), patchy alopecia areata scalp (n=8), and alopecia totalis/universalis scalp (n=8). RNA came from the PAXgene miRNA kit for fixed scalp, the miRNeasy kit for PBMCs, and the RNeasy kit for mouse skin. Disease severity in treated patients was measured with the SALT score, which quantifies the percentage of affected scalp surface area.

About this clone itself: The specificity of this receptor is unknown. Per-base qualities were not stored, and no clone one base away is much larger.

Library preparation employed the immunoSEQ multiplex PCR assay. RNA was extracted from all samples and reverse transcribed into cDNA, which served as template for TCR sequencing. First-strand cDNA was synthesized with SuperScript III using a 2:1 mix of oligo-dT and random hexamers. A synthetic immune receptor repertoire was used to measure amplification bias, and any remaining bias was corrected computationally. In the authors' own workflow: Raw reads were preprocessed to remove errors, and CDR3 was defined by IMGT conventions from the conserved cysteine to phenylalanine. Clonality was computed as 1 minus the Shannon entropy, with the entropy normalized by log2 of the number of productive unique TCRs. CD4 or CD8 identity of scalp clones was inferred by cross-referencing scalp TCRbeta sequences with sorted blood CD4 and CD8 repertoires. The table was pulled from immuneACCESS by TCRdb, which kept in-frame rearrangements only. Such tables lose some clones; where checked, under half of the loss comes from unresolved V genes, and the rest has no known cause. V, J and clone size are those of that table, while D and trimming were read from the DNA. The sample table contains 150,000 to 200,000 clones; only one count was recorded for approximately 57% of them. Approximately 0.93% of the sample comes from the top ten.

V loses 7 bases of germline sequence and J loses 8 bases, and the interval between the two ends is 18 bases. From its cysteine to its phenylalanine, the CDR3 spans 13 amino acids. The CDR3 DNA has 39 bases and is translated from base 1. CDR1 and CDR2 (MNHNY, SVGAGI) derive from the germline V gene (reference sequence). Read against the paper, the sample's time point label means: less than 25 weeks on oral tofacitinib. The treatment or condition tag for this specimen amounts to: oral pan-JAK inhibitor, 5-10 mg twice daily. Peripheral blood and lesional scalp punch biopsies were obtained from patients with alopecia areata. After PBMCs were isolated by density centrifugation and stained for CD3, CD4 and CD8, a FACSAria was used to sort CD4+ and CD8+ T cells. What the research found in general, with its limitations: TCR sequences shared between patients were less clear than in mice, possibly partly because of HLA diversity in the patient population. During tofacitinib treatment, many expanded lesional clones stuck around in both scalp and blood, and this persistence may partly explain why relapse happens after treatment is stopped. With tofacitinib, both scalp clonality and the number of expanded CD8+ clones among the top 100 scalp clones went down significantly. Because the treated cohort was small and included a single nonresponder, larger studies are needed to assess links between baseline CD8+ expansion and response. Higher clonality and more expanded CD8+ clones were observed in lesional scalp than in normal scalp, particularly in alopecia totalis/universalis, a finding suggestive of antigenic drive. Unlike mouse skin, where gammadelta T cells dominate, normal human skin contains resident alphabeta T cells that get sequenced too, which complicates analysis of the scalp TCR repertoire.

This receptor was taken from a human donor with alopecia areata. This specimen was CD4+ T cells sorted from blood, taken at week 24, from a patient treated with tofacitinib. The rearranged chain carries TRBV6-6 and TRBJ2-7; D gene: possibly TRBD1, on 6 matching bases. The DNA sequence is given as TGTGCCAGCACCGACGACTCCCGGGACAAGCAGTACTTC. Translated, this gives CASTDDSRDKQYF.